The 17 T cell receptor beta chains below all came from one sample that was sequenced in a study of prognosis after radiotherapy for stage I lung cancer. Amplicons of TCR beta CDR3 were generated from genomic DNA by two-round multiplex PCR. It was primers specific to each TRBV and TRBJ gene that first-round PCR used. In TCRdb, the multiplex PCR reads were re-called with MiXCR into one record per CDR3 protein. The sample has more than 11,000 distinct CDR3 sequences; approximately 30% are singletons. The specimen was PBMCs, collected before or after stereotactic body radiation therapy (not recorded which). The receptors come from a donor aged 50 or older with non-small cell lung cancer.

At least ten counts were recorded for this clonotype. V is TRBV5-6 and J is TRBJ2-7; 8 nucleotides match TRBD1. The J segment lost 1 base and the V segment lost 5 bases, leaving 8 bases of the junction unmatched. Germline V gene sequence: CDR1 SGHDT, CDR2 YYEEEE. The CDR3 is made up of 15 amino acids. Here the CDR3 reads CASRLTGTGSYEQYF. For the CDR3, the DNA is TGTGCCAGCAGGCTGACCGGGACAGGATCCTACGAGCAGTACTTC.

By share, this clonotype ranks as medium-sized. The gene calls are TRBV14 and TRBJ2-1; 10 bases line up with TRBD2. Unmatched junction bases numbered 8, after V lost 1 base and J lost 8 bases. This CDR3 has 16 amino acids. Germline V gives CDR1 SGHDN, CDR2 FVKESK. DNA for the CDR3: TGTGCCAGCAGCCAAGGAGCGGGAGGGCCTGTATATGAGCAGTTCTTC. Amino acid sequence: CASSQGAGGPVYEQFF.

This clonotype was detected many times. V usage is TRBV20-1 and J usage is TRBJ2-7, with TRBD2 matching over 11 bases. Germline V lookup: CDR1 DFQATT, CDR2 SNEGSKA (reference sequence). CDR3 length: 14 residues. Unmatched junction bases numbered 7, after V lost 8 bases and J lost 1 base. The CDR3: CSTRLAGPSYEQYF. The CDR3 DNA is TGCAGTACCCGACTAGCGGGGCCATCCTACGAGCAGTACTTC.

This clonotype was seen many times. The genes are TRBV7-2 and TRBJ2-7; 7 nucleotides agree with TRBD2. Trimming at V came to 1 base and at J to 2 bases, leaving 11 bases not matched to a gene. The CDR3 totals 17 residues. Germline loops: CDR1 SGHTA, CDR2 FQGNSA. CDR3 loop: CASSLVYGGGRTYEQYF. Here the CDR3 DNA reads TGTGCCAGCAGCTTAGTATATGGGGGAGGGCGGACCTACGAGCAGTACTTC.

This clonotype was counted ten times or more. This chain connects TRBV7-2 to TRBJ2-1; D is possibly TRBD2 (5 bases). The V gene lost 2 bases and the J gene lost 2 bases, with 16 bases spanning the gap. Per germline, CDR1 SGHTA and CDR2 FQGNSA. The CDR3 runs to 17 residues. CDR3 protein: CASSLRWAGRAYNEQFF. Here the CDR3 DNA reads TGTGCCAGCAGCTTACGCTGGGCTGGGCGGGCCTACAATGAGCAGTTCTTC.

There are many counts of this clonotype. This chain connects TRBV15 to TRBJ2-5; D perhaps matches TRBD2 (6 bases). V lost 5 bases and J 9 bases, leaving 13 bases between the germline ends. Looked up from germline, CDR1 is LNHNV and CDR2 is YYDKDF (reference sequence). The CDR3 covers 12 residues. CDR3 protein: CATSRDWRAQYF. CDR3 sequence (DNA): TGTGCCACCAGCCGGGACTGGCGAGCCCAGTACTTC.

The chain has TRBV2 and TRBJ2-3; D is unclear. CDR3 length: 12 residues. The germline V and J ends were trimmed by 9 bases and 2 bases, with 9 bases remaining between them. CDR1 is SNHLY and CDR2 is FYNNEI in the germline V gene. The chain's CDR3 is CASMWDTDTQYF. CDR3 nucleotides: TGTGCCAGTATGTGGGACACAGATACGCAGTATTTT.

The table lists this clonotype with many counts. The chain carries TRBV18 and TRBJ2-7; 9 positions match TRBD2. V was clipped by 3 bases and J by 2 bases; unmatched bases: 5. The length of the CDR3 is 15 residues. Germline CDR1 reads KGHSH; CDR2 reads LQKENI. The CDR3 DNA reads TGTGCCAGCTCACCGGGGCGCGGGAGGGCCTACGAGCAGTACTTC. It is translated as CASSPGRGRAYEQYF.

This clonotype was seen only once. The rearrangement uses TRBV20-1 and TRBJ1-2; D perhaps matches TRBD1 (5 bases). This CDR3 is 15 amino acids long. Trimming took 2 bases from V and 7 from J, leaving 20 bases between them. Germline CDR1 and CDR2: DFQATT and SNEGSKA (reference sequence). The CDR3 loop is CSARNPGHAVGGYTF. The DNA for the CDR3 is TGCAGTGCTAGAAACCCCGGACATGCGGTGGGTGGCTACACCTTC.

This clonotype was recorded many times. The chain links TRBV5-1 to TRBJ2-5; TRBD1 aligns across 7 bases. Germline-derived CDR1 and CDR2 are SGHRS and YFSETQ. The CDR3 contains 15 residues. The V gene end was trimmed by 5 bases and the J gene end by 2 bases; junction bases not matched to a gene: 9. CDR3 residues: CASRKQGTLQETQYF. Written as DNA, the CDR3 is TGCGCCAGCAGGAAACAGGGGACCTTACAAGAGACCCAGTACTTC.

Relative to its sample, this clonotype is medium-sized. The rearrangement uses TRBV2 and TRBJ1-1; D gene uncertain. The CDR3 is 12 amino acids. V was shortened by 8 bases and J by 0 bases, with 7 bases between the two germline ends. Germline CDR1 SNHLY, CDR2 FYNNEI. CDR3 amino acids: CASRTVNTEAFF. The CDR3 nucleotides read TGTGCCAGCCGGACGGTGAACACTGAAGCTTTCTTT.

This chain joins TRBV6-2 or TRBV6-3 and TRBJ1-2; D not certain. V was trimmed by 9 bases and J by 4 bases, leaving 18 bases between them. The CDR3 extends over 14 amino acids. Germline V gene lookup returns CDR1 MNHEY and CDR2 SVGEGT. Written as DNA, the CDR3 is TGTGCCAGTTACCTGGGAAGGGATGTCTATGGCTACACCTTC. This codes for CASYLGRDVYGYTF.

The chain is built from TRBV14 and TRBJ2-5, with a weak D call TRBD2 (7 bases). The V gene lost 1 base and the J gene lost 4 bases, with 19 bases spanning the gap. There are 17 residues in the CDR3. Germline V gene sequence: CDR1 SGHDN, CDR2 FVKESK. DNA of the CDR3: TGTGCCAGCAGCCAAGGGTTCTCGCGGGGGCCAATAGAGACCCAGTACTTC. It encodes CASSQGFSRGPIETQYF.

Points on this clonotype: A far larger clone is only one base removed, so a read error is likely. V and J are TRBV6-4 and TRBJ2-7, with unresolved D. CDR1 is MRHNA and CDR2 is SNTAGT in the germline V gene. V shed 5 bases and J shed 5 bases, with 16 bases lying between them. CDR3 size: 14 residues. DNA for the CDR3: TGTGCCAGCAGTTTACCGGCGTTCGATAACGAGCAGTACTTC. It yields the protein CASSLPAFDNEQYF.

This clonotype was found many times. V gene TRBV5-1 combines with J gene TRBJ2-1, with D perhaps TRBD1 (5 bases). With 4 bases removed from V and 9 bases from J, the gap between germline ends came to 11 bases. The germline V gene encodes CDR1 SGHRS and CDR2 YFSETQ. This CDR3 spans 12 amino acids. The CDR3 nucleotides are TGCGCCAGCAGCATATCCACAGGTGAGCAGTTCTTC. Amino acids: CASSISTGEQFF.

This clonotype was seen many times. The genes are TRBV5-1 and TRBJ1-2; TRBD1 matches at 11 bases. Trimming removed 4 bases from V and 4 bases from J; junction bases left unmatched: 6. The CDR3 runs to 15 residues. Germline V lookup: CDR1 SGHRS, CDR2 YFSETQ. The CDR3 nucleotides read TGCGCCAGCAGCAGAGGGACAGGGGGGAGCTATGGCTACACCTTC. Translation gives CASSRGTGGSYGYTF. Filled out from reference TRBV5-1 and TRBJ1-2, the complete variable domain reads KAGVTQTPRYLIKTRGQQVTLSCSPISGHRSVSWYQQTPGQGLQFLFEYFSETQRNKGNFPGRFSGRQFSNSRSEMNVSTLELGDSALYLCASSRGTGGSYGYTFGSGTRLTVV.

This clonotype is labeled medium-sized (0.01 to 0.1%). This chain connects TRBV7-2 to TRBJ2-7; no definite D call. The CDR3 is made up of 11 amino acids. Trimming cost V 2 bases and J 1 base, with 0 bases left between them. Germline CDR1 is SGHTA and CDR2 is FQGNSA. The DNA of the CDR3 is TGTGCCAGCAGCTTATCCTACGAGCAGTACTTC. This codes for CASSLSYEQYF.